What follows are 29 T cell receptor beta chains derived from one specimen sequenced in a study of T cell responses to AZD1222 COVID-19 vaccine. Using immunoSEQ multiplex PCR, the repertoire was profiled, and TCRdb retains in-frame clones only, with some absent. The data contain about 140,000 clones, around 90% of them singletons. Specimen: peripheral blood, collected on day 0 of AZD1222 vaccination. These receptors were obtained from an adult in good health.

The chain combines TRBV10-3 with TRBJ1-4, with D possibly being TRBD1 (5 bases). This CDR3 is 14 amino acids long. Trimming cost V 1 base and J 5 bases, with 8 bases left between them. Germline lookup yields CDR1 ENHRY and CDR2 SYGVKD. In DNA, the CDR3 is TGTGCCATCAGTGAGTTAGGGGAGAATGAAAAACTGTTTTTT. Its protein is CAISELGENEKLFF.

The chain joins TRBV2 to TRBJ1-4; 9 nucleotides align to TRBD1. CDR1 is SNHLY and CDR2 is FYNNEI in the germline V gene. The CDR3 has 15 amino acids. The junction had 5 bases not matched to a gene; V was cut back by 7 bases and J by 2 bases. The CDR3 sequence: CASTRTGGTNEKLFF. The CDR3 nucleotides read TGTGCCAGCACCAGAACAGGGGGCACTAATGAAAAACTGTTTTTT.

The J gene is TRBJ2-1, the V gene TRBV5-1; TRBD1 aligns across 9 bases. The V segment lost 1 base and the J segment 5 bases; nucleotides outside the gene matches: 4. The CDR3 runs 15 residues. Per the germline V gene, CDR1 is SGHRS and CDR2 is YFSETQ. CDR3 DNA sequence: TGCGCCAGCAGCTTGAGTGGGACAGGGAACAATGAGCAGTTCTTC. Its protein is CASSLSGTGNNEQFF.

The genes are TRBV24-1 and TRBJ1-2; D call uncertain. Per germline, CDR1 KGHDR and CDR2 SFDVKD. The CDR3 spans 14 residues. Deletions cut 4 bases from V and 6 bases from J, with 14 bases between. CDR3 DNA sequence: TGTGCCACCAGTGACTACACAGAAACAAATGGCTACACCTTC. This codes for CATSDYTETNGYTF.

The chain recombines TRBV7-8 with TRBJ2-1; TRBD2 agrees at 13 bases. Germline V CDR1 and CDR2: SGHVS, FQNEAQ. The CDR3 consists of 19 residues. V lost 4 bases to trimming and J lost 8 bases; unmatched junction nucleotides: 17. The CDR3 loop reads CASSSRTSGGPYRSHEQFF. The CDR3 coding sequence is TGTGCCAGCAGCTCGAGGACTAGCGGGGGCCCGTATAGGTCCCATGAGCAGTTCTTC.

V is TRBV7-9 and J is TRBJ1-1; the D gene is possibly TRBD1 (6 bases). V was cut by 5 bases and J by 5 bases, with 15 bases left in between. The CDR3 has 14 residues. The V gene's germline CDR1 is SEHNR and CDR2 FQNEAQ (reference sequence). The CDR3 region is CASSPNREGTEAFF. CDR3 nucleotides: TGTGCCAGCAGCCCCAACAGGGAGGGGACTGAAGCTTTCTTT.

The V call is TRBV12-5, the J call TRBJ1-4; 12 nucleotides align to TRBD1. Looked up from germline, CDR1 is LGHNT and CDR2 is FRNRAP. V was clipped by 2 bases and J by 0 bases; unmatched bases: 4. This CDR3 has 18 amino acids. The chain's CDR3 is CASGLSGQGAATNEKLFF. The CDR3 DNA follows: TGTGCTAGTGGTTTGTCGGGACAGGGGGCCGCAACTAATGAAAAACTGTTTTTT.

The rearrangement uses TRBV9 and TRBJ1-6, with D perhaps TRBD1 (6 bases). V lost 0 bases and J lost 6, with 13 bases in between. CDR1 SGDLS and CDR2 YYNGEE come from the germline V gene. The CDR3 contains 16 residues. The CDR3 sequence: CASSVGVRGLNSPLHF. The CDR3 DNA reads as TGTGCCAGCAGCGTAGGAGTGCGGGGGCTTAATTCACCCCTCCACTTT.

The chain joins TRBV2 to TRBJ2-1; TRBD1 might be the D (5 bases). V was shortened by 4 bases and J by 13 bases, with 23 bases between the two germline ends. The CDR3 consists of 15 residues. Germline V gene sequence: CDR1 SNHLY, CDR2 FYNNEI. In DNA, the CDR3 is TGTGCCAGCAGTGGGGTGGACATTTTATCTCGTGGACAGTTCTTC. This translates into CASSGVDILSRGQFF.

V usage is TRBV27 and J usage is TRBJ1-1, with D uncertain. V lost 8 bases and J lost 0, with 10 bases in between. CDR3 length: 13 amino acids. CDR1 is MNHEY, CDR2 SMNVEV, per germline (reference sequence). The CDR3 nucleotides are TGTGCCAGCCGATTAGCGGTGAACACTGAAGCTTTCTTT. Amino acid sequence: CASRLAVNTEAFF.

This clone was detected once. This chain joins TRBV30 and TRBJ1-1, with D unclear. Germline V CDR1 and CDR2: GTSNPN, SVGIG (reference sequence). Trimming took off 2 bases at V and 5 bases at J, with 9 bases between the two ends. This CDR3 contains 12 residues. Written as DNA, the CDR3 is TGTGCCTGGAGTATTGGGAAAACTGAAGCTTTCTTT. Residues: CAWSIGKTEAFF.

The CDR3 region has the DNA TGTGCCAGCAGCCCCACGTCAGGGCAGCCCCAGCATTTT. Translated, it gives CASSPTSGQPQHF. The V gene is TRBV12-3 or TRBV12-4, the J gene TRBJ1-5, with D tentatively TRBD1 (5 bases). This CDR3 has 13 residues. The V end was cut by 6 bases, the J end by 7 bases, with 13 bases between.

This sequence joins TRBV28 and TRBJ2-5; perhaps TRBD2 as D (5 bases). Germline CDR1 reads MDHEN; CDR2 reads SYDVKM. There are 13 residues in the CDR3. V lost 1 base and J 4 bases, leaving 7 bases between the germline ends. CDR3 bases: TGTGCCAGCAGTTTATTGGGGAGAGAGACCCAGTACTTC. Encoded protein: CASSLLGRETQYF.

The chain carries TRBV5-5 and TRBJ1-1, with 12 bases that match TRBD1. Trimming at V came to 4 bases and at J to 6 bases, leaving 16 bases not matched to a gene. Germline values: CDR1 SGHKS, CDR2 YYEKEE (reference sequence). The CDR3 length is 18 residues. The CDR3 protein is CASSPGRDRGRRIPEAFF. DNA for the CDR3: TGTGCCAGCAGCCCGGGGCGGGACAGGGGGCGAAGGATCCCTGAAGCTTTCTTT. Drawing the rest from reference TRBV5-5 and TRBJ1-1, the complete variable domain is DAGVTQSPTHLIKTRGQQVTLRCSPISGHKSVSWYQQVLGQGPQFIFQYYEKEERGRGNFPDRFSARQFPNYSSELNVNALLLGDSALYLCASSPGRDRGRRIPEAFFGQGTRLTVV.

The V and J genes are TRBV10-1 and TRBJ1-1; D unclear. Trimming cost V 6 bases and J 3 bases, with 11 bases left between them. CDR1 is WNHNN, CDR2 SYGVQD, per germline (reference sequence). The CDR3 is 13 residues long. CDR3 nucleotide sequence: TGCGCCAGCAGATTAAACGTTTACACTGAAGCTTTCTTT. As protein: CASRLNVYTEAFF.

The V gene is TRBV5-1, the J gene TRBJ1-1; no firm D call. The CDR3 length is 12 residues. V lost 7 bases and J lost 3, with 10 bases in between. The germline CDR1 and CDR2 sequences are SGHRS and YFSETQ. The chain's CDR3 is CASGSGYTEAFF. The CDR3 DNA follows: TGCGCCAGCGGGAGTGGGTACACTGAAGCTTTCTTT.

The rearrangement joins TRBV9 to TRBJ1-1; TRBD1 might be the D (5 bases). Germline V gene sequence: CDR1 SGDLS, CDR2 YYNGEE. The CDR3 covers 13 residues. V lost 6 bases, J lost 0 bases, and 9 bases lay in between. In nucleotides, the CDR3 is TGTGCCAGCACCGAGGGGATGAACACTGAAGCTTTCTTT. Amino acids: CASTEGMNTEAFF.

The gene calls are TRBV7-3 and TRBJ1-6, with TRBD1 as a possible D gene (5 bases). The CDR3 length is 14 residues. Germline lookup yields CDR1 SGHTA and CDR2 FQGTGA. The germline V and J ends were trimmed by 5 bases and 6 bases, with 11 bases remaining between them. The DNA for the CDR3 is TGTGCCAGCAGCCAATCTGGGGGTAATTCACCCCTCCACTTT. Its protein product is CASSQSGGNSPLHF.

This chain uses TRBV28 with TRBJ2-7; possible D gene TRBD2, 6 bases. The CDR3 is 16 amino acids. V dropped 4 bases and J dropped 9 bases, with 25 bases sitting between them. Germline V CDR1 and CDR2: MDHEN, SYDVKM. The CDR3 region is CASSSPEGSGLGVQYF. The DNA for the CDR3 is TGTGCCAGCAGTTCCCCGGAGGGATCAGGCCTCGGGGTGCAGTACTTC.

J is TRBJ1-1 and V is TRBV4-1, with D uncertain. Deletions cut 6 bases from V and 1 base from J, with 3 bases between. Germline V gene sequence: CDR1 MGHRA, CDR2 YSYEKL. There are 11 residues in the CDR3. This chain's CDR3 is CASRGNTEAFF. CDR3 coding DNA: TGCGCCAGCAGGGGGAACACTGAAGCTTTCTTT.

V and J are TRBV6-1 and TRBJ1-5, with D maybe TRBD1 (6 bases). The CDR3 is 13 residues long. The germline gives CDR1 MNHNS, CDR2 SASEGT. Trimming shortened V by 2 bases and J by 9 bases, and 11 bases separated the two germline ends. CDR3 region: CASSERGTRPQHF. The CDR3 bases are TGTGCCAGCAGTGAACGGGGGACAAGGCCCCAGCATTTT.

The V and J genes are TRBV6-5 and TRBJ2-5; 7 bases fit TRBD1. The CDR3 runs to 14 residues. Per the germline V gene, CDR1 is MNHEY and CDR2 is SVGAGI. The V gene end was trimmed by 5 bases and the J gene end by 1 base; junction bases not matched to a gene: 4. DNA of the CDR3: TGTGCCAGCAGTCCTCGGGACAGCCAAGAGACCCAGTACTTC. Its protein product is CASSPRDSQETQYF.

The rearrangement links TRBV19 to TRBJ1-5; D is uncertain. The CDR3 is 12 residues long. V was pared by 6 bases and J by 4 bases, with 7 bases between. Germline CDR1 LNHDA, CDR2 SQIVND (reference sequence). The CDR3 bases are TGTGCCAGTAGGGACCATAATCAGCCCCAGCATTTT. Residues: CASRDHNQPQHF.

CDR3 region: CATSDLVGPIWTQYF. The CDR3 DNA is TGTGCCACCAGTGATTTGGTCGGGCCAATATGGACGCAGTATTTT. The rearrangement joins TRBV24-1 to TRBJ2-3; the D is unclear. This CDR3 has 15 amino acids. With 0 bases removed from V and 9 bases from J, the gap between germline ends came to 15 bases. Germline loops: CDR1 KGHDR, CDR2 SFDVKD.

DNA for the CDR3: TGTGCCAGCAGCTTAGGTGGGGGGCTGTCTTCTGGAAACACCATATATTTT. Protein: CASSLGGGLSSGNTIYF. The chain links TRBV7-9 to TRBJ1-3; weak D call: TRBD1 (6 bases). The V and J ends lost 1 base and 1 base respectively, with 14 bases between them. Looked up from germline, CDR1 is SEHNR and CDR2 is FQNEAQ (reference sequence). The CDR3 length is 17 residues.

Here the CDR3 DNA reads TGTGCCAGCAGTGAACCGGATATTGAAAAACTGTTTTTT. Its protein is CASSEPDIEKLFF. The chain uses TRBV2 and TRBJ1-4, with D uncertain. The CDR3 runs to 13 residues. V was cut by 2 bases and J by 7 bases, with 8 bases left in between. Germline loops: CDR1 SNHLY, CDR2 FYNNEI.

The genes are TRBV14 and TRBJ1-2; 10 nucleotides align to TRBD1. Germline values: CDR1 SGHDN, CDR2 FVKESK. The CDR3 spans 15 residues. V lost 4 bases to trimming and J lost 5 bases; unmatched junction nucleotides: 7. The CDR3 nucleotides read TGTGCCAGCAGCCTCTTTGGGACAGGGGCTTATGGCTACACCTTC. Amino acid sequence: CASSLFGTGAYGYTF.

V and J are TRBV24-1 and TRBJ2-3, with D possibly TRBD1 on 6 matching bases. The germline V gene has CDR1 KGHDR and CDR2 SFDVKD. V was cut by 5 bases and J by 2 bases, with 16 bases left in between. This CDR3 spans 16 amino acids. The CDR3 spells CATSGGTGPPTDTQYF. The CDR3 DNA follows: TGTGCCACCAGTGGGGGAACAGGGCCTCCCACAGATACGCAGTATTTT.

The rearrangement links TRBV10-1 to TRBJ2-3; D tentatively fits TRBD1 or TRBD2 (5 bases each). CDR1 is WNHNN and CDR2 is SYGVQD in the germline V gene (reference sequence). The CDR3 spans 16 residues. Trimming removed 1 base from V and 4 bases from J, with 15 bases in between. CDR3 in amino acids: CASSELGPPESDTQYF. CDR3 DNA sequence: TGCGCCAGCAGTGAGTTGGGACCGCCGGAGTCAGATACGCAGTATTTT.